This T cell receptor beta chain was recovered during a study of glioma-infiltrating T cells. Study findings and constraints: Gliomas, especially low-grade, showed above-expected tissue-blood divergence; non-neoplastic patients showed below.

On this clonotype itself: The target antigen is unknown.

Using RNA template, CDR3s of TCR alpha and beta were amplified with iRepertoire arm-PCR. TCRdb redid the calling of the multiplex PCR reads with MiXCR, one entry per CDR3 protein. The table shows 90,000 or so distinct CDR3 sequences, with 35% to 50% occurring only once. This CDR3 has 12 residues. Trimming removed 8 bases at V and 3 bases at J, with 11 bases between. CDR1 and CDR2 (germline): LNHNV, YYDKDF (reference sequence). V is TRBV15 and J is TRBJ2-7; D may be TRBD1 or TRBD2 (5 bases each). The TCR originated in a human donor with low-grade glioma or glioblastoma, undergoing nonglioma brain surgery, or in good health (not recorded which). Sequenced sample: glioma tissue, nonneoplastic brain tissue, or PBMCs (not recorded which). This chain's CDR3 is CATGTRDYEQYF. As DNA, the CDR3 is TGTGCCACCGGGACCCGTGACTACGAGCAGTACTTC.